This entry lists 12 T cell receptor beta chains sequenced from one sample in a study of T cell responses to AZD1222 COVID-19 vaccine. Data came from immunoSEQ multiplex PCR; TCRdb stores just in-frame clones and leaves some out. The profile shows some 64,000 clones, around 84% of them singletons. The sample here was peripheral blood, taken on day 0 of AZD1222 vaccination. All receptors come from an adult in good health.

The rearrangement joins TRBV5-4 to TRBJ2-7; TRBD1 agrees at 10 bases. CDR1 is SGHNT, CDR2 YYREEE, per germline (reference sequence). The V segment lost 3 bases and the J segment 3 bases; nucleotides outside the gene matches: 6. This CDR3 spans 15 amino acids. The CDR3 reads CASSYDRGRNYEQYF. The CDR3 DNA sequence: TGTGCCAGCAGCTACGACAGGGGGCGGAACTACGAGCAGTACTTC. Full variable domain (missing parts from reference TRBV5-4 and TRBJ2-7): ETGVTQSPTHLIKTRGQQVTLRCSSQSGHNTVSWYQQALGQGPQFIFQYYREEENGRGNFPPRFSGLQFPNYSSELNVNALELDDSALYLCASSYDRGRNYEQYFGPGTRLTVT.

The rearrangement links TRBV18 to TRBJ1-1; the D is unclear. Per germline, CDR1 KGHSH and CDR2 LQKENI. Trimming shortened V by 3 bases and J by 0 bases, and 5 bases separated the two germline ends. The CDR3 covers 13 residues. The CDR3 is CASSPPVNTEAFF. CDR3 nucleotide sequence: TGTGCCAGCTCACCTCCAGTGAACACTGAAGCTTTCTTT.

The chain's CDR3 is CASSQTLRGEYNEQFF. Here the CDR3 DNA reads TGTGCCAGCAGCCAAACCCTCCGGGGAGAATACAATGAGCAGTTCTTC. The chain recombines TRBV6-2 or TRBV6-3 with TRBJ2-1; a weak D match, TRBD2 (5 bases). The CDR3 length is 16 residues. Germline loops: CDR1 MNHEY, CDR2 SVGEGT. V was shortened by 6 bases and J by 4 bases, with 19 bases between the two germline ends.

The chain links TRBV11-2 to TRBJ2-5; 10 bases line up with TRBD2. Germline V gives CDR1 SGHAT, CDR2 FQNNGV. This CDR3 is built from 18 residues. Trimming at V came to 6 bases and at J to 3 bases, leaving 16 bases not matched to a gene. CDR3 sequence reads: CASRPIAGGKRKKETQYF. DNA for the CDR3: TGTGCCAGCAGACCTATAGCGGGGGGCAAACGTAAAAAAGAGACCCAGTACTTC.

The chain has TRBV13 and TRBJ1-6; perhaps TRBD1 as D (5 bases). The germline V and J ends were trimmed by 8 bases and 14 bases, with 22 bases remaining between them. The CDR3 loop spans 14 amino acids. Germline values: CDR1 PRHDT, CDR2 FYEKMQ (reference sequence). The CDR3 spells CASLFMGTAQTLHF. As DNA, the CDR3 is TGTGCCAGCTTATTTATGGGGACCGCCCAAACCCTCCACTTT.

The gene calls are TRBV11-2 and TRBJ1-1; the D is unclear. Between the trimmed V and J ends, which lost 1 base and 0 bases, there was a span of 3 bases. This CDR3 contains 13 residues. Germline V gene data show CDR1 as SGHAT and CDR2 as FQNNGV. In nucleotides, the CDR3 is TGTGCCAGCAGCTTAGCAATGAACACTGAAGCTTTCTTT. As protein: CASSLAMNTEAFF.

This chain joins TRBV9 and TRBJ1-2; possible D gene TRBD1, 6 bases. The germline V gene has CDR1 SGDLS and CDR2 YYNGEE. V lost 3 bases to trimming and J lost 6 bases, with 21 bases between them. This CDR3 has 16 amino acids. The CDR3 is CASSAPLGGSVHGYTF. The CDR3, as DNA: TGTGCCAGCAGCGCCCCGTTAGGGGGATCAGTCCATGGCTACACCTTC.

The rearrangement uses TRBV9 and TRBJ1-6; possibly TRBD1 for D (6 bases). V shed 3 bases and J shed 7 bases, with 17 bases lying between them. Per the germline V gene, CDR1 is SGDLS and CDR2 is YYNGEE. The CDR3 runs 16 residues. Here the CDR3 reads CASSAGGRLLNSPLHF. CDR3 DNA sequence: TGTGCCAGCAGCGCTGGGGGGCGCCTGCTCAATTCACCCCTCCACTTT.

Only one count was recorded for this clone. The rearrangement joins TRBV13 to TRBJ2-7; D gene ambiguous. V was shortened by 2 bases and J by 3 bases, with 8 bases between the two germline ends. Germline CDR1 PRHDT, CDR2 FYEKMQ (reference sequence). The CDR3 sequence is 13 residues long. The CDR3 sequence is CASSLNLYYEQYF. In DNA, the CDR3 is TGTGCCAGCAGCTTAAATCTCTACTACGAGCAGTACTTC.

This chain uses TRBV6-2 or TRBV6-3 with TRBJ1-5; D unclear. From germline, CDR1 is MNHEY and CDR2 SVGEGT. This CDR3 region has 14 residues. V lost 5 bases to trimming and J lost 1 base, with 9 bases between them. The chain's CDR3 is CASSRQLSNQPQHF. The CDR3 bases are TGTGCCAGCAGTAGGCAGCTAAGCAATCAGCCCCAGCATTTT.

This chain connects TRBV5-1 to TRBJ2-3, with D maybe TRBD1 (6 bases). The CDR3 contains 15 residues. In germline, CDR1 is SGHRS, CDR2 YFSETQ. Trimming took 4 bases from V and 2 from J, leaving 14 bases between them. Here the CDR3 DNA reads TGCGCCAGCAGCCTCGGACAGTTTTCCACAGATACGCAGTATTTT. Its protein is CASSLGQFSTDTQYF.

This clone has more than one count but fewer than ten. The genes are TRBV4-2 and TRBJ2-7, with TRBD1 identical over 9 bases. The CDR3 runs to 15 residues. The germline V gene encodes CDR1 LGHNA and CDR2 YNFKEQ. V was pared by 0 bases and J by 7 bases, with 7 bases of the junction left unmatched. The CDR3 sequence is CASSQERTGAREQYF. The CDR3 coding sequence is TGTGCCAGCAGCCAAGAAAGGACAGGGGCGAGGGAGCAGTACTTC.